Presented here are 7 T cell receptor beta chains from one specimen sequenced in a study of blood T cell repertoires in COVID-19. The data were produced by immunoSEQ multiplex PCR, yet TCRdb's version contains in-frame clones alone and is incomplete. This table holds some 76,000 clones, over 80% found once. The source material was peripheral blood. The receptors were gathered from a man aged 45 to 65 with COVID-19, enrolled during active disease.

This chain uses TRBV3-1 (or the pseudogene TRBV3-2) with TRBJ1-1; TRBD1 is a possible D gene (6 bases). This CDR3 is 14 amino acids long. The germline V and J ends were trimmed by 3 bases and 1 base, with 9 bases remaining between them. CDR1 is LGHDT and CDR2 is YNNKEL in the germline V gene (reference sequence). The CDR3: CASSHQDRNTEAFF. In DNA, the CDR3 is TGTGCCAGCAGCCACCAGGACAGGAACACTGAAGCTTTCTTT.

This sequence joins TRBV11-1 and TRBJ2-1; 10 bases align to TRBD2. The CDR3 covers 14 residues. Germline V gene sequence: CDR1 SGHAT, CDR2 FQDESV (reference sequence). J lost 8 bases, V lost 8 bases, and 9 bases had no gene match. CDR3 sequence reads: CASSELAGVDEQFF. CDR3 DNA: TGTGCCAGCTCGGAGCTAGCGGGAGTCGATGAGCAGTTCTTC.

The chain links TRBV28 to TRBJ2-6, with D possibly being TRBD1 (6 bases). Trimming took 4 bases from V and 0 from J, leaving 13 bases between them. Germline values: CDR1 MDHEN, CDR2 SYDVKM. The CDR3 runs 17 residues. The CDR3 DNA sequence: TGTGCCAGCAGTTCCTGGACAGTCGGCTCTGGGGCCAACGTCCTGACTTTC. Translated, it gives CASSSWTVGSGANVLTF.

The chain joins TRBV4-2 to TRBJ1-1, with 11 bases lining up with TRBD1. Germline loops: CDR1 LGHNA, CDR2 YNFKEQ. The CDR3 runs to 16 residues. J was trimmed by 4 bases and V by 4 bases; bases with no gene match: 8. Here the CDR3 DNA reads TGTGCCAGCAGCCCGGGACAGGGGGATAGGATCACTGAAGCTTTCTTT. Translated: CASSPGQGDRITEAFF.

The chain uses TRBV7-3 and TRBJ2-2, with D perhaps TRBD1 (5 bases). Per the germline V gene, CDR1 is SGHTA and CDR2 is FQGTGA. Trimming removed 5 bases at V and 0 bases at J, with 13 bases between. The CDR3 covers 16 residues. CDR3 in DNA: TGTGCCAGCAGCCCTACAGGCAAACCGAACACCGGGGAGCTGTTTTTT. It translates to CASSPTGKPNTGELFF.

The V and J genes are TRBV20-1 and TRBJ2-3; 8 nucleotides align to TRBD2. The trim removed 3 bases at V and 5 bases at J, leaving 4 bases unmatched. The germline V gene encodes CDR1 DFQATT and CDR2 SNEGSKA (reference sequence). The CDR3 is 13 residues long. The CDR3 DNA is TGCAGTGCTAGTCGAGCGGGAGAAGATACGCAGTATTTT. Its translation is CSASRAGEDTQYF.

This chain links TRBV7-3 with TRBJ2-1, with D possibly being TRBD1 (7 bases). V lost 4 bases to trimming and J lost 4 bases, with 17 bases between them. The CDR3 consists of 16 residues. Germline V gene sequence: CDR1 SGHTA, CDR2 FQGTGA. The CDR3 region has the DNA TGTGCCAGCAGCTGGGGAGGAGGGACAGCTTACAATGAGCAGTTCTTC. This sequence encodes CASSWGGGTAYNEQFF. The complete variable domain, with remaining parts taken from reference TRBV7-3 and TRBJ2-1, reads GAGVSQTPSNKVTEKGKYVELRCDPISGHTALYWYRQSLGQGPEFLIYFQGTGAADDSGLPNDRFFAVRPEGSVSTLKIQRTERGDSAVYLCASSWGGGTAYNEQFFGPGTRLTVL.